Each of the 15 T cell receptor beta chains below was sequenced from the same sample in a study of blood T cells in healthy people across ages. Next came a second PCR, run for roughly 6 to 11 cycles, which used a sample-barcoded 5' primer along with a J-beta primer mix. TCRdb independently ran MiXCR on the 5' RACE reads; one entry per CDR3 protein. The sample has 1.8 million or so distinct CDR3 sequences; about two fifths are singletons. Sequences were obtained from blood. The receptors come from a human donor in good health.

This clonotype has a handful of counts. The chain uses TRBV12-3 or TRBV12-4 and TRBJ2-1; D is unresolved. The CDR3 has 16 amino acids. The ends were cut back, 7 bases at V and 0 bases at J, with 16 bases in the middle. CDR3 coding DNA: TGTGCCAGCATCCCTAGTGGGGTCCACTCCTACAATGAGCAGTTCTTC. Residues: CASIPSGVHSYNEQFF.

A few counts support this clonotype. This CDR3 reads CSVEELGTDPYGYTF. The CDR3 region has the DNA TGCAGCGTTGAAGAATTGGGAACAGATCCGTATGGCTACACCTTC. The chain links TRBV29-1 to TRBJ1-2; D unclear. Germline loops: CDR1 SQVTM, CDR2 ANQGSEA. This CDR3 comprises 15 residues. V dropped 0 bases and J dropped 5 bases, with 16 bases sitting between them.

CDR3 residues: CASSPGGGSYNSPLHF. The CDR3 bases are TGTGCCAGCAGTCCCGGGGGGGGCTCCTATAATTCACCCCTCCACTTT. The chain carries TRBV7-2 and TRBJ1-6; D is perhaps TRBD1 (5 bases). Germline lookup yields CDR1 SGHTA and CDR2 FQGNSA. V lost 6 bases and J lost 0, with 12 bases in between. The CDR3 has 16 amino acids.

The chain carries TRBV12-3 or TRBV12-4 and TRBJ1-2; 7 positions agree with TRBD1. The trim removed 2 bases at V and 5 bases at J, leaving 14 bases unmatched. This CDR3 has 17 residues. DNA for the CDR3: TGTGCCAGCAGTTTACTCTGGCAGGGGGGCCTAGGGTATGGCTACACCTTC. Its protein product is CASSLLWQGGLGYGYTF.

This clonotype was detected many times. A read error may account for a junction end that differs from germline. The rearrangement joins TRBV7-7 to TRBJ2-4; 11 nucleotides line up with TRBD2. Gene TRBJ2-7 matches the end of the DNA better, so the J call may be wrong. The CDR3 has 14 residues. The germline V gene has CDR1 SSHAT and CDR2 FNYEAQ (reference sequence). CDR3 amino acids: CASSSTSGAYEQYF. CDR3 sequence (DNA): TGTGCTAGCAGCTCGACTAGCGGGGCTTACGAGCAGTACTTC.

The table lists this clonotype with a count of one. The chain joins TRBV7-2 to TRBJ2-7; 16 bases map to TRBD2. Germline assignment: CDR1 SGHTA and CDR2 FQGNSA. Trimming took 4 bases from V and 3 from J; bases not matched to a gene: 12. The CDR3 is made up of 19 amino acids. In DNA form, the CDR3 reads TGTGCCAGCAGCTCCTATCCCCCGGGACTAGCGGGGGGGTACTACGAGCAGTACTTC. Translating it yields CASSSYPPGLAGGYYEQYF.

The rearrangement links TRBV13 to TRBJ1-2; tentatively, D is TRBD1 (5 bases). V lost 5 bases and J lost 2, with 18 bases in between. The length of the CDR3 is 16 residues. Germline CDR1 PRHDT, CDR2 FYEKMQ (reference sequence). CDR3 sequence reads: CASSPPTGWGNYGYTF. CDR3 bases: TGTGCCAGCAGCCCCCCGACGGGTTGGGGGAACTATGGCTACACCTTC.

The rearrangement uses TRBV5-1 and TRBJ2-1; 7 nucleotides match TRBD2. V lost 5 bases to trimming and J lost 5 bases; unmatched junction nucleotides: 10. Per germline, CDR1 SGHRS and CDR2 YFSETQ. CDR3 length: 15 amino acids. CDR3 sequence: CASSHLAVVHNEQFF. CDR3 bases: TGCGCCAGCAGTCATCTAGCGGTGGTCCACAATGAGCAGTTCTTC.

The chain has TRBV7-9 and TRBJ2-7; D perhaps matches TRBD1 (5 bases). Germline CDR1 is SEHNR and CDR2 is FQNEAQ (reference sequence). This CDR3 is 12 amino acids long. Trimming pared 3 bases from V and 12 bases from J, leaving 15 bases between. The CDR3 is CASSFPQGIRYF. The CDR3, as DNA: TGTGCCAGCAGCTTTCCGCAGGGAATTCGGTACTTC.

This clonotype was observed at least ten times. This chain connects TRBV24-1 to TRBJ2-6; TRBD1 agrees at 8 bases. V was clipped by 3 bases and J by 2 bases; unmatched bases: 2. The germline V gene has CDR1 KGHDR and CDR2 SFDVKD. CDR3 length equals 16 residues. The CDR3 sequence: CATSDGGQAGANVLTF. In DNA form, the CDR3 reads TGTGCCACCAGTGATGGGGGACAGGCTGGGGCCAACGTCCTGACTTTC.

The rearrangement joins TRBV5-1 to TRBJ2-3; D call uncertain. The germline gives CDR1 SGHRS, CDR2 YFSETQ. V was trimmed by 4 bases and J by 0 bases, leaving 9 bases between them. This CDR3 spans 14 amino acids. As DNA, the CDR3 is TGCGCCAGCAGCACGGGCCATAGCACAGATACGCAGTATTTT. It specifies CASSTGHSTDTQYF.

The gene calls are TRBV3-1 and TRBJ1-1; D is perhaps TRBD1 (5 bases). The CDR3 spans 15 residues. The germline V and J ends were trimmed by 0 bases and 5 bases, with 13 bases remaining between them. Germline loops: CDR1 LGHDT, CDR2 YNNKEL (reference sequence). This CDR3 is CASSQDPREWTEAFF. CDR3 DNA: TGTGCCAGCAGCCAAGATCCCAGGGAGTGGACTGAAGCTTTCTTT.

The chain is built from TRBV20-1 and TRBJ1-2; D remains ambiguous. The CDR3 runs to 12 residues. The ends were cut back, 0 bases at V and 8 bases at J, with 10 bases in the middle. Germline V gene lookup returns CDR1 DFQATT and CDR2 SNEGSKA (reference sequence). CDR3 sequence reads: CSARDQANGYTF. The CDR3 nucleotides read TGCAGTGCTAGAGACCAGGCGAACGGCTACACCTTC.

The gene calls are TRBV12-3 or TRBV12-4 and TRBJ2-3; D call uncertain. V was trimmed by 4 bases and J by 6 bases, leaving 5 bases between them. This CDR3 region has 11 residues. The CDR3 DNA reads as TGTGCCAGCAGTTACGACGATACGCAGTATTTT. Translated, it gives CASSYDDTQYF.

The V gene is TRBV7-3, the J gene TRBJ2-1; 12 bases map to TRBD1. Trimming took 0 bases from V and 8 from J; bases not matched to a gene: 5. The CDR3 extends over 16 amino acids. Germline-derived CDR1 and CDR2 are SGHTA and FQGTGA. CDR3 nucleotide sequence: TGTGCCAGCAGCTTAACCAGGGGGACAGGGGGCCATGAGCAGTTCTTC. Its protein is CASSLTRGTGGHEQFF. The variable domain in full, completed from reference TRBV7-3 and TRBJ2-1, reads GAGVSQTPSNKVTEKGKYVELRCDPISGHTALYWYRQSLGQGPEFLIYFQGTGAADDSGLPNDRFFAVRPEGSVSTLKIQRTERGDSAVYLCASSLTRGTGGHEQFFGPGTRLTVL.